The clone carrying this T cell receptor beta chain was seen ten or more times. The time point was: newly diagnosed GD, antithyroid drugs for less than 3 months. Following extraction of RNA from PBMCs, that RNA was used to make the TCR library. Each of the patients was recruited from an endocrinology department situated in Xi'an, China. This CDR3 spans 14 amino acids. The germline V gene has CDR1 MNHEY and CDR2 SMNVEV (reference sequence). The V segment lost 3 bases and the J segment 9 bases; nucleotides outside the gene matches: 8. The source of the sample is a study of regulatory T cells in long-lasting Graves disease. Combining iRepertoire HTBI primers with Arm-PCR of CDR3 regions, the authors built TCR beta libraries. In the source study's methods: Identification across samples found some 60 TRBV and about 13 TRBJ segments. TCRdb processed the multiplex PCR reads anew with MiXCR; each CDR3 protein has one entry. These V and J calls originate from TCRdb's pipeline instead of the authors' own analysis. The sample includes 440,000 or so distinct CDR3 sequences, approximately 15% of them seen just once.

These data are also associated with another study on T cells in Graves' hyperthyroidism and ophthalmopathy. That source reports: Appearing also in blood were most of the thyroid clonotypes expanded above 0.001.

This TCR was sampled from a woman in her 30s with Graves disease. The rearrangement joins TRBV27 to TRBJ2-1; TRBD1 matches at 7 bases. The material sequenced was peripheral blood mononuclear cells (PBMCs), taken at new diagnosis, from a patient treated with antithyroid drugs. As DNA, the CDR3 is TGTGCCAGCAGTTTTACAGGGGTAACCCCTGAGCAGTTCTTC. Amino acid sequence: CASSFTGVTPEQFF.